This T cell receptor (beta chain) was obtained from a study of control samples from healthy donors and cancer patients (TCRdb year 2020). With regard to this clone: This clone's antigen is unknown. No qualities accompany the bases; no much larger clone lies one base away.

Library creation used the immunoSEQ multiplex PCR assay. The source is immuneACCESS, and TCRdb retained only in-frame sequences with V and J called. Part of the clones is not carried over; for the studies checked, unresolved V genes explain less than half of this, and the remainder is unexplained. The sample data list around 50,000 clones, and about 86% of these were observed just once. About 2.7% of the sample is held by the ten biggest clonotypes. Including cysteine and phenylalanine, the CDR3 has 17 amino acids. Solely the CDR3 DNA is kept, with 51 bases framed from the first base. CDR1 and CDR2 were assigned from the germline V gene (reference sequence) as LNHDA and SQIVND. At the junction V is shortened by 3 bases and J by 1 base, with 16 bases in between.

Sequenced: PBMCs. The receptor comes from a woman in her forties or fifties with lung cancer. Recombination connected TRBV19 to TRBJ1-5, and TRBD1 may be the D gene, going by 5 matching bases. The nucleotide sequence is TGTGCCAGTAGTATCACGGGGACTGGTTGGAGCAATCAGCCCCAGCATTTT. It codes for CASSITGTGWSNQPQHF.